The 17 T cell receptor beta chains below come from one sample, sequenced in a study of OX40 agonist ivuxolimab in advanced cancers. This table comes from immunoSEQ multiplex PCR, and its TCRdb copy is limited to in-frame clones, with some not included. This sample has tens of thousands of clones, with around 83% found just once. The starting material was CD4+ or CD8+ T cells sorted from blood, obtained in a trial of the OX40 agonist ivuxolimab. These receptors came from an adult with an advanced solid tumor such as melanoma, head and neck, liver or kidney cancer.

V is TRBV28 and J is TRBJ1-2; D is possibly TRBD1 (6 bases). Germline-derived CDR1 and CDR2 are MDHEN and SYDVKM. Trimming took 2 bases from V and 4 from J, leaving 20 bases between them. The CDR3 is 17 amino acids. As DNA, the CDR3 is TGTGCCAGCAGTTTAGCCGGGACGGGGGCCGATCGCTATGGCTACACCTTC. Translation gives CASSLAGTGADRYGYTF.

This chain links TRBV25-1 with TRBJ2-7; tentative D call: TRBD1 (6 bases). Germline V gives CDR1 MGHDK, CDR2 SYGVNS. V shed 11 bases and J shed 2 bases, with 16 bases lying between them. The CDR3 is 13 amino acids. The CDR3 loop reads CAVSGTSTYEQYF. In nucleotides, the CDR3 is TGTGCCGTATCCGGGACATCAACCTACGAGCAGTACTTC.

This clone was recorded once. V gene TRBV5-6 combines with J gene TRBJ1-1; weak D call: TRBD1 (5 bases). Trimming shortened V by 7 bases and J by 4 bases, and 20 bases separated the two germline ends. Germline V gene sequence: CDR1 SGHDT, CDR2 YYEEEE. This CDR3 has 15 residues. The CDR3 here is CASVSGTDYSTEAFF. As DNA, the CDR3 is TGTGCCAGCGTATCCGGGACCGACTATTCCACTGAAGCTTTCTTT.

This clone was seen a single time. The chain uses TRBV28 and TRBJ1-1, with a weak D call TRBD1 (5 bases). The CDR3 sequence is 12 residues long. The V gene lost 6 bases and the J gene lost 4 bases, with 9 bases spanning the gap. Germline V CDR1 and CDR2: MDHEN, SYDVKM. The CDR3 loop is CASRAGTTEAFF. CDR3 sequence (DNA): TGTGCCAGCAGGGCAGGGACCACTGAAGCTTTCTTT.

This chain uses TRBV7-2 with TRBJ2-4; a weak D match, TRBD1 (5 bases). The V gene's germline CDR1 is SGHTA and CDR2 FQGNSA. V gave up 4 bases and J gave up 4 bases, with 11 bases separating them. The CDR3 is 14 residues long. CDR3 sequence reads: CASSSTGSKNIQYF. The CDR3 DNA reads as TGTGCCAGCAGCTCAACAGGCTCAAAAAACATTCAGTACTTC.

This clone appeared a few times. This chain connects TRBV7-9 to TRBJ1-1; 7 bases are shared with TRBD1. The CDR3 is 14 amino acids. V trimming: 5 bases; J trimming: 2 bases; junction bases outside the gene matches: 5. Per germline, CDR1 SEHNR and CDR2 FQNEAQ (reference sequence). The CDR3 sequence is CASSVGQDNTEAFF. CDR3 DNA: TGTGCCAGCAGCGTCGGACAGGACAACACTGAAGCTTTCTTT.

The chain joins TRBV6-1 to TRBJ1-2; D is unclear. The V end was cut by 2 bases, the J end by 4 bases, with 11 bases between. The germline V gene encodes CDR1 MNHNS and CDR2 SASEGT. The CDR3 extends over 14 amino acids. CDR3 loop: CASSETPRAYGYTF. The CDR3 DNA is TGTGCCAGCAGTGAAACCCCGAGGGCCTATGGCTACACCTTC.

V usage is TRBV6-1 and J usage is TRBJ2-2; 10 positions match TRBD1. Germline V gives CDR1 MNHNS, CDR2 SASEGT. V lost 6 bases, J lost 6 bases, and 7 bases stayed unmatched. This CDR3 spans 15 amino acids. This CDR3 is CASRRGTGESGELFF. As DNA, the CDR3 is TGTGCCAGCAGGAGGGGGACAGGGGAATCCGGGGAGCTGTTTTTT.

J is TRBJ1-4 and V is TRBV28; D gene ambiguous. CDR1 and CDR2 (germline): MDHEN, SYDVKM. Deletions cut 2 bases from V and 11 bases from J, with 18 bases between. CDR3 length: 15 residues. The CDR3: CASSLVQAGSYKLFF. The CDR3 nucleotides read TGTGCCAGCAGTTTAGTCCAGGCAGGCTCTTATAAACTGTTTTTT.

The chain carries TRBV5-6 and TRBJ1-5, with D perhaps TRBD1 (5 bases). Germline V CDR1 and CDR2: SGHDT, YYEEEE. The CDR3 length is 15 residues. Trimming pared 1 base from V and 0 bases from J, leaving 8 bases between. CDR3 sequence (DNA): TGTGCCAGCAGCTTGAGGGGATATAGCAATCAGCCCCAGCATTTT. Its translation is CASSLRGYSNQPQHF.

This chain joins TRBV6-5 and TRBJ1-6; no definite D call. V dropped 7 bases and J dropped 7 bases, with 8 bases sitting between them. Germline V gene sequence: CDR1 MNHEY, CDR2 SVGAGI. This CDR3 is 12 amino acids long. The CDR3 DNA sequence: TGTGCCAGCAAATCGGGCAATTCACCCCTCCACTTT. The encoded protein is CASKSGNSPLHF.

A note on this clone: The junction departs from germline at one end; a sequencing error may be responsible. This chain uses TRBV18 with TRBJ2-2, with TRBD2 matching over 7 bases. The CDR3 is 15 amino acids. Germline V gene lookup returns CDR1 KGHSH and CDR2 LQKENI. CDR3 region: CTSSRQGGDTGELFF. CDR3 DNA: TGTACCAGCTCACGCCAGGGAGGGGACACCGGGGAGCTGTTTTTT.

The chain links TRBV5-1 to TRBJ2-3, with D possibly TRBD2 on 6 matching bases. V was trimmed by 9 bases and J by 0 bases, leaving 17 bases between them. This CDR3 spans 15 amino acids. CDR1 SGHRS and CDR2 YFSETQ come from the germline V gene. CDR3 sequence: CATSPGGGSTDTQYF. For the CDR3, the DNA is TGCGCCACCTCCCCCGGGGGAGGAAGCACAGATACGCAGTATTTT. Variable domain in full (rest from reference TRBV5-1 and TRBJ2-3): KAGVTQTPRYLIKTRGQQVTLSCSPISGHRSVSWYQQTPGQGLQFLFEYFSETQRNKGNFPGRFSGRQFSNSRSEMNVSTLELGDSALYLCATSPGGGSTDTQYFGPGTRLTVL.

This clone ranks as medium-sized. This sequence joins TRBV9 and TRBJ2-7; TRBD1 or TRBD2 may be the D gene (5 bases each). V lost 3 bases and J 2 bases, leaving 12 bases between the germline ends. This CDR3 contains 14 residues. The germline V gene encodes CDR1 SGDLS and CDR2 YYNGEE. The CDR3 bases are TGTGCCAGCAGCGGGGACGGACGGACCTACGAGCAGTACTTC. This gives the protein CASSGDGRTYEQYF.

DNA for the CDR3: TGTGCCAGCAGCGCGGGGACAGGGTTCAATGAGCAGTTCTTC. Protein: CASSAGTGFNEQFF. This chain joins TRBV5-8 and TRBJ2-1, with 9 bases matching TRBD1. The V segment lost 4 bases and the J segment 6 bases; nucleotides outside the gene matches: 5. The CDR3 consists of 14 residues. From germline, CDR1 is SGHTS and CDR2 YDEGEE.

Of note for this clone: This specimen includes other DNA sequences encoding the same CDR3. This sequence joins TRBV2 and TRBJ1-2; no clear D gene. V was pared by 6 bases and J by 7 bases, with 9 bases between. This CDR3 has 11 amino acids. The germline CDR1 and CDR2 sequences are SNHLY and FYNNEI. The CDR3 region is CASRDLSGYTF. DNA of the CDR3: TGTGCCAGCAGGGACTTAAGTGGCTACACCTTC.

The chain joins TRBV28 to TRBJ2-7; 7 bases line up with TRBD1. The ends lost 2 bases at V and 2 bases at J; junction bases unmatched: 3. Germline values: CDR1 MDHEN, CDR2 SYDVKM. The CDR3 length is 14 residues. The CDR3 DNA reads TGTGCCAGCAGTTTAGGGGGACAGACCTACGAGCAGTACTTC. Translating it yields CASSLGGQTYEQYF.